Listed below are T cell receptor beta chains from one sample, sequenced in a study of regulatory T cells in long-lasting Graves disease. TCRdb fed the multiplex PCR reads into MiXCR, producing one record per CDR3 protein. This table has about 400,000 distinct CDR3 sequences, roughly 15% appearing once. Another study also made use of these data, one on T cells in Graves' hyperthyroidism and ophthalmopathy.

The source was peripheral blood mononuclear cells (PBMCs), collected at new diagnosis, from a patient treated with antithyroid drugs. The source of these receptors is a woman younger than 30 with Graves disease. Each CDR3 is given with its conserved first and last residue. Each record gives: clone size, J gene, D gene, CDR3 length, V gene, CDR3 DNA, CDR3 protein. A D gene is named only where the DNA matches it firmly. Size tells how often a clone was seen (once, few, many) or the class of an expanded clone, and some rows leave it out.

many	TRBJ1-2	.	16	TRBV2	TGTGCCAGCAGTGATACTCTGGGGGGCGCTGGCTATGGCTACACCTTC	CASSDTLGGAGYGYTF
.	TRBJ2-7	.	13	TRBV9	TGTGCCAGCAGCGTAGGGGTCCAAAACGAGCAGTACTTC	CASSVGVQNEQYF
.	TRBJ1-5	.	14	TRBV7-9	TGTGCCAGCACCCCCGAGAATAGCAATCAGCCCCAGCATTTT	CASTPENSNQPQHF
many	TRBJ2-3	.	11	TRBV30	TGTGCCTGGGGGCAGGGAGATACGCAGTATTTT	CAWGQGDTQYF
.	TRBJ1-1	.	15	TRBV7-3	TGTGCCAGCAGCTTAAAGGGGGGCTTGAACACTGAAGCTTTCTTT	CASSLKGGLNTEAFF
many	TRBJ1-5	.	13	TRBV28	TGTGCCAGCAGTGCCAACAGGGATCAGCCCCAGCATTTT	CASSANRDQPQHF
few	TRBJ2-3	TRBD2	18	TRBV7-9	TGTGCCAGCAGCTTAGCGAGGGGCACCGGGGGGGCCGGGGATACGCAGTATTTT	CASSLARGTGGAGDTQYF
many	TRBJ2-4	.	14	TRBV3-1	TGTGCCAGCAGCCAAGTATTAGCCAAAAACATTCAGTACTTC	CASSQVLAKNIQYF
many	TRBJ1-6	.	14	TRBV27	TGTGCCAGCAGTTTCGGGGTACATAATTCGCCCCTCCACTTT	CASSFGVHNSPLHF
many	TRBJ2-7	.	12	TRBV30	TGTGCCTGGAGTGTACTGGGCTACGAGCAGTACTTC	CAWSVLGYEQYF
many	TRBJ2-5	TRBD1	16	TRBV28	TGTGCCAGCAGTTCCCTCGGGACAGGGGATGTTGAGACCCAGTACTTC	CASSSLGTGDVETQYF
many	TRBJ1-1	.	14	TRBV6-2/TRBV6-3	TGTGCCAGCAGTTACAGACAGTTGAACACTGAAGCTTTCTTT	CASSYRQLNTEAFF
.	TRBJ2-7	.	11	TRBV19	TGTGCCAGTAGTAACTCATGGGAGCAGTACTTC	CASSNSWEQYF
few	TRBJ1-1	.	15	TRBV4-1	TGCGCCAGCAGCCAAGTGAGGGGCATTGTCACTGAAGCTTTCTTT	CASSQVRGIVTEAFF
few	TRBJ2-7	.	12	TRBV30	TGTGCCTGGTCGACCCTTCGCTACGAGCAGTACTTC	CAWSTLRYEQYF
many	TRBJ1-1	.	14	TRBV29-1	TGCAGCGTTGGAACATGGGGAGGTAACACTGAAGCTTTCTTT	CSVGTWGGNTEAFF
many	TRBJ2-3	TRBD2	17	TRBV4-1	TGCGCCAGCAGGCGTCTTACGGGAGGCCCCACCCCCGATACGCAGTATTTT	CASRRLTGGPTPDTQYF
.	TRBJ2-6	.	13	TRBV29-1	TGCAGCGTTGAGCTCTCTGGGGCCAACGTCCTGACTTTC	CSVELSGANVLTF
few	TRBJ2-1	TRBD2	14	TRBV10-2	TGCGCCAGCAGGAGACTAGCGGGGCTCAATGAGCAGTTCTTC	CASRRLAGLNEQFF
many	TRBJ2-3	TRBD2	15	TRBV20-1	TGCAGTGCTAGCGGGGGGGTAGATGTCACAGATACGCAGTATTTT	CSASGGVDVTDTQYF
few	TRBJ2-7	TRBD1	17	TRBV20-1	TGCAGTGCTACCGGACAGGGCGTAAATTATCAGTCATACGAGCAGTACTTC	CSATGQGVNYQSYEQYF
.	TRBJ2-7	TRBD2	15	TRBV20-1	TGCAGTGCTGGACCCGGGACTAGCGGGAACTACGAGCAGTACTTC	CSAGPGTSGNYEQYF
many	TRBJ1-1	TRBD1	15	TRBV6-1	TGTGCCAGCAGAGCAGACAGGGACGAGAACACTGAAGCTTTCTTT	CASRADRDENTEAFF
many	TRBJ1-1	.	13	TRBV2	TGTGCCAGCAGGCCGGACCCCAACACTGAAGCTTTCTTT	CASRPDPNTEAFF
.	TRBJ2-1	.	16	TRBV7-3	TGTGCCAGCAGCTTAATTGGGGGAGATAAAACCGGTGAGCAGTTCTTC	CASSLIGGDKTGEQFF
.	TRBJ2-1	.	15	TRBV11-1	TGTGCCAGCAGACCGCGGGACCTCCTATACAATGAGCAGTTCTTC	CASRPRDLLYNEQFF
few	TRBJ2-4	.	15	TRBV4-1	TGCGCCAGCAGCCAAGACCCCAGGGCAGTAAACATTCAGTACTTC	CASSQDPRAVNIQYF
many	TRBJ2-5	TRBD2	14	TRBV5-4	TGTGCCAGCTTTATCTTCGGGAGGTCGGAGACCCAGTACTTC	CASFIFGRSETQYF
many	TRBJ1-2	.	14	TRBV18	TGTGCCAGCTCACCACCGGAAGGGTTGAGAGGCTACACCTTC	CASSPPEGLRGYTF
few	TRBJ2-7	.	12	TRBV7-9	TGTGCCAGCAGCCAGACCTACTACGAGCAGTACTTC	CASSQTYYEQYF